The 18 T cell receptor beta chains below all came from one sample that was sequenced in a study of blood T cells in healthy people across ages. The second PCR ran roughly 7 to 12 cycles with a sample-barcoded 5' primer and J-beta primers. Each CDR3 protein is one row after TCRdb ran MiXCR on the 5' RACE reads. The sample has around 700,000 distinct CDR3 sequences, 20% to 25% seen once. Separately, the same data were catalogued under a study of T cells of mothers and their children.

Sample: blood. The receptors here all came from a boy younger than 18 in good health.

This chain connects TRBV3-1 to TRBJ2-1, with 12 positions matching TRBD2. V was clipped by 4 bases and J by 3 bases; unmatched bases: 10. Germline V lookup: CDR1 LGHDT, CDR2 YNNKEL (reference sequence). This CDR3 has 18 amino acids. CDR3 sequence reads: CASSPLGLAGGNYNEQFF. The CDR3 bases are TGTGCCAGCAGCCCATTGGGACTAGCGGGTGGAAACTACAATGAGCAGTTCTTC.

In its sample, this clonotype was seen a few times. The chain has TRBV25-1 and TRBJ1-2; no reliable D call. The V gene's germline CDR1 is MGHDK and CDR2 SYGVNS. This CDR3 has 15 residues. V dropped 2 bases and J dropped 4 bases, with 14 bases sitting between them. CDR3 loop: CASSERGGVGYGYTF. The CDR3 DNA is TGTGCCAGCAGTGAACGGGGAGGAGTAGGCTATGGCTACACCTTC.

The chain links TRBV12-5 to TRBJ2-5; D may be TRBD2 (6 bases). The CDR3 spans 13 residues. Germline V lookup: CDR1 LGHNT, CDR2 FRNRAP. V was cut by 3 bases and J by 2 bases, with 7 bases left in between. CDR3 in amino acids: CASGFGGQETQYF. DNA of the CDR3: TGTGCTAGTGGTTTCGGGGGACAAGAGACCCAGTACTTC. The full variable domain, rest sourced from reference TRBV12-5 and TRBJ2-5, is DARVTQTPRHKVTEMGQEVTMRCQPILGHNTVFWYRQTMMQGLELLAYFRNRAPLDDSGMPKDRFSAEMPDATLATLKIQPSEPRDSAVYFCASGFGGQETQYFGPGTRLLVL.

This clonotype has more than one count but fewer than ten. J is TRBJ2-1 and V is TRBV20-1, with 9 bases identical to TRBD2. The CDR3 consists of 14 residues. Trimming at V came to 5 bases and at J to 5 bases, leaving 7 bases not matched to a gene. Germline CDR1 DFQATT, CDR2 SNEGSKA (reference sequence). CDR3 protein: CSAFAGGPHNEQFF. The CDR3 DNA is TGCAGTGCTTTCGCGGGAGGGCCCCACAATGAGCAGTTCTTC.

The chain is built from TRBV20-1 and TRBJ2-7; the D gene is possibly TRBD2 (5 bases). The CDR3 has 13 residues. CDR1 is DFQATT and CDR2 is SNEGSKA in the germline V gene (reference sequence). Trimming stripped 4 bases from V and 5 bases from J, with 15 bases between. CDR3 in DNA: TGCAGTGCTACCCGCGGGCTTGGAAACGAGCAGTACTTC. It is translated as CSATRGLGNEQYF.

This clonotype was detected only a few times. The rearrangement uses TRBV28 and TRBJ2-7, with D unclear. The CDR3 extends over 11 amino acids. Trimming took 3 bases from V and 7 from J, leaving 7 bases between them. Germline V gene sequence: CDR1 MDHEN, CDR2 SYDVKM. The CDR3 DNA is TGTGCCAGCAGTTTCTCGTTGGAGCAGTACTTC. Its protein product is CASSFSLEQYF.

The chain employs TRBV6-2 or TRBV6-3 and TRBJ2-7; no reliable D call. The germline V gene encodes CDR1 MNHEY and CDR2 SVGEGT. Trimming cost V 5 bases and J 7 bases, with 15 bases left between them. The CDR3 is 13 residues long. The CDR3 nucleotides read TGTGCCAGCAGTCAACCTTTGGGGTGGGAGCAGTACTTC. Amino acids: CASSQPLGWEQYF.

The V gene is TRBV29-1, the J gene TRBJ1-4; TRBD1 matches 7 bases. V gave up 7 bases and J gave up 4 bases; unmatched junction bases: 9. Germline CDR1 and CDR2: SQVTM and ANQGSEA. The CDR3 totals 14 residues. The CDR3 spells CSGGGQLVNEKLFF. For the CDR3, the DNA is TGCAGCGGGGGGGGACAGCTAGTTAATGAAAAACTGTTTTTT.

To note about this clonotype: Likely a read error: the CDR3 ends without its conserved phenylalanine or tryptophan. The chain employs TRBV5-1 and TRBJ2-3, with 7 bases fitting TRBD1. The CDR3 loop spans 14 amino acids. The V gene end was trimmed by 6 bases and the J gene end by 6 bases; junction bases not matched to a gene: 10. The V gene's germline CDR1 is SGHRS and CDR2 YFSETQ. The DNA of the CDR3 is TGCGCCAGCAAACCGACAGGGTCGACGGATACGCAGTATCTT. Amino acids: CASKPTGSTDTQYL.

This clonotype came up a few times. The chain uses TRBV6-2 or TRBV6-3 and TRBJ1-2; D unresolved. This CDR3 region has 12 residues. Deletions cut 2 bases from V and 5 bases from J, with 6 bases between. From germline, CDR1 is MNHEY and CDR2 SVGEGT. The CDR3 reads CASSYGGYGYTF. In DNA form, the CDR3 reads TGTGCCAGCAGTTACGGAGGGTATGGCTACACCTTC.

The chain uses TRBV20-1 and TRBJ2-7, with 9 bases aligning to TRBD2. The DNA end is more similar to TRBJ2-1, so the J call may be wrong. The germline V gene encodes CDR1 DFQATT and CDR2 SNEGSKA (reference sequence). This CDR3 comprises 16 residues. The CDR3 loop is CSAHASSGEHYNEQFF. In nucleotides, the CDR3 is TGCAGTGCTCATGCCTCTAGCGGGGAACACTACAATGAGCAGTTCTTC.

J is TRBJ2-1 and V is TRBV7-3; TRBD1 agrees at 10 bases. The tail of the sequence fits TRBJ2-5 better, so the J call may be wrong. Per the germline V gene, CDR1 is SGHTA and CDR2 is FQGTGA. The CDR3 contains 15 residues. In DNA form, the CDR3 reads TGTGCCAGCAGCTTGGGGACAGGGGCCCCAGAGACCCAGTACTTC. Protein product: CASSLGTGAPETQYF.

V gene TRBV10-1 combines with J gene TRBJ2-5; the D call may be TRBD1 or TRBD2 (6 bases each). The end of the DNA aligns better with TRBJ2-7, so the J call may be wrong. Germline V gene lookup returns CDR1 WNHNN and CDR2 SYGVQD (reference sequence). The CDR3 sequence is 14 residues long. The CDR3 DNA is TGCGCCAGAACCTGGGGGGCTGAGACCTACGAGCAGTACTTC. Translating gives CARTWGAETYEQYF.

In its sample, this clonotype was seen a few times. The chain uses TRBV4-1 and TRBJ1-4; 9 bases match TRBD1. The CDR3 covers 16 residues. J gave up 4 bases and V 3 bases, and 6 bases lay outside the gene matches. Germline V gene sequence: CDR1 MGHRA, CDR2 YSYEKL. The CDR3 nucleotides are TGCGCCAGCAGCCAGACAGGGGGAATTGGTAATGAAAAACTGTTTTTT. It is translated as CASSQTGGIGNEKLFF.

The chain has TRBV7-9 and TRBJ2-3, with D possibly TRBD2 on 5 matching bases. Germline lookup yields CDR1 SEHNR and CDR2 FQNEAQ (reference sequence). The CDR3 has 16 amino acids. The ends were cut back, 1 base at V and 1 base at J, with 12 bases in the middle. As DNA, the CDR3 is TGTGCCAGCAGCTTAGATCCCGGGAAAGGCACAGATACGCAGTATTTT. Protein sequence: CASSLDPGKGTDTQYF. Together with reference TRBV7-9 and TRBJ2-3, the CDR3 gives the full variable domain: DTGVSQNPRHKITKRGQNVTFRCDPISEHNRLYWYRQTLGQGPEFLTYFQNEAQLEKSRLLSDRFSAERPKGSFSTLEIQRTEQGDSAMYLCASSLDPGKGTDTQYFGPGTRLTVL.

The CDR3 nucleotides are TGTGCCAGCAGTTTCCGACAGACCTCCTACGAGCAGTACTTC. Translated: CASSFRQTSYEQYF. The chain links TRBV12-3 or TRBV12-4 to TRBJ2-7; perhaps TRBD1 as D (5 bases). This CDR3 region has 14 residues. Trimming shortened V by 3 bases and J by 0 bases, and 9 bases separated the two germline ends.

The rearrangement uses TRBV7-2 and TRBJ2-5; 12 bases agree with TRBD2. Germline assignment: CDR1 SGHTA and CDR2 FQGNSA. The CDR3 runs to 15 residues. The V gene end was trimmed by 4 bases and the J gene end by 1 base; junction bases not matched to a gene: 1. CDR3: CASSWTSGIQETQYF. CDR3 nucleotides: TGTGCCAGCAGCTGGACTAGCGGGATCCAAGAGACCCAGTACTTC. The full variable domain, completed using reference TRBV7-2 and TRBJ2-5, is GAGVSQSPSNKVTEKGKDVELRCDPISGHTALYWYRQSLGQGLEFLIYFQGNSAPDKSGLPSDRFSAERTGGSVSTLTIQRTQQEDSAVYLCASSWTSGIQETQYFGPGTRLLVL.

This clonotype came up a few times. V is TRBV29-1 and J is TRBJ2-2; TRBD2 agrees at 11 bases. Trimming removed 4 bases from V and 5 bases from J; junction bases left unmatched: 3. CDR3 length: 14 residues. Per the germline V gene, CDR1 is SQVTM and CDR2 is ANQGSEA. CDR3 loop: CSVGPSGRTGELFF. The DNA of the CDR3 is TGCAGCGTTGGACCTAGCGGGAGGACCGGGGAGCTGTTTTTT.